The 9 T cell receptor beta chains presented below share a single source sample, sequenced in a study of patients and donors after allogeneic stem cell transplantation (dated by TCRdb to the early 2020s). Library construction relied on RT-PCR. Instrument used: NextSeq 550. TCRdb trimmed the raw reads at Q25, called clones with MiXCR and kept productive beta chains. Every distinct CDR3 protein forms one entry, paired with its most common genes and DNA. In all, the sample holds hundreds of thousands of distinct CDR3 sequences, and roughly 16% of those were seen once. The top ten clonotypes cover less than 8% of the sample. The sequenced sample was blood, either unsorted or a sorted T cell fraction (not recorded which). The receptors derive from a human donor who was either an allogeneic HSCT recipient or a stem cell or donor lymphocyte infusion donor (not recorded which). It is not recorded whose cells these are; they may come from a transplant donor.

This clonotype was seen a few times. J is TRBJ2-5 and V is TRBV7-3; TRBD1 aligns across 7 bases. The CDR3 covers 13 residues. The V and J ends lost 4 bases and 2 bases, in that order; junction bases with no gene match: 1. Germline V gene data show CDR1 as SGHTA and CDR2 as FQGTGA. The CDR3 sequence is CASSWGQQETQYF. The CDR3 bases are TGTGCCAGCAGCTGGGGACAGCAAGAGACCCAGTACTTC. The variable domain in full, with the rest retrieved from reference TRBV7-3 and TRBJ2-5, is GAGVSQTPSNKVTEKGKYVELRCDPISGHTALYWYRQSLGQGPEFLIYFQGTGAADDSGLPNDRFFAVRPEGSVSTLKIQRTERGDSAVYLCASSWGQQETQYFGPGTRLLVL.

This clonotype occurred a few times. The rearrangement uses TRBV15 and TRBJ1-1; the D is unclear. The CDR3 is 13 amino acids. Deletions cut 0 bases from V and 5 bases from J, with 7 bases between. CDR1 is LNHNV, CDR2 YYDKDF, per germline (reference sequence). The CDR3 reads CATSRDSDTEAFF. In DNA form, the CDR3 reads TGTGCCACCAGCAGAGATAGTGATACTGAAGCTTTCTTT.

The V gene is TRBV9, the J gene TRBJ2-1, with no clear D. This CDR3 has 15 residues. V lost 0 bases, J lost 8 bases, and 15 bases lay in between. CDR1 is SGDLS and CDR2 is YYNGEE in the germline V gene. CDR3 residues: CASSVVGPGGDEQFF. CDR3 DNA sequence: TGTGCCAGCAGCGTAGTAGGCCCGGGCGGTGATGAGCAGTTCTTC.

This chain links TRBV6-2 or TRBV6-3 with TRBJ1-5; D is perhaps TRBD1 (5 bases). The germline V gene has CDR1 MNHEY and CDR2 SVGEGT. CDR3 size: 15 residues. Trimming took 3 bases from V and 1 from J, leaving 10 bases between them. The CDR3 reads CASSYGGASNQPQHF. The CDR3 DNA follows: TGTGCCAGCAGTTATGGTGGGGCCAGCAATCAGCCCCAGCATTTT.

This clonotype was counted a few times. The J gene is TRBJ1-5, the V gene TRBV27; possibly TRBD1 for D (5 bases). The CDR3 sequence is 16 residues long. Germline V gene data show CDR1 as MNHEY and CDR2 as SMNVEV (reference sequence). V lost 3 bases to trimming and J lost 1 base, with 13 bases between them. The CDR3 DNA reads TGTGCCAGCAGTTTCTCGGGACGGAGGAGCAATCAGCCCCAGCATTTT. As protein: CASSFSGRRSNQPQHF.

This clonotype appeared many times. The rearrangement uses TRBV12-3 or TRBV12-4 and TRBJ1-4, with D hard to call. This CDR3 region has 14 residues. V lost 3 bases, J lost 0 bases, and 5 bases lay in between. The DNA of the CDR3 is TGTGCCAGCAGTTTCAGTGCAACTAATGAAAAACTGTTTTTT. Encoded protein: CASSFSATNEKLFF.

This rearrangement joins TRBV20-1 to TRBJ1-3, with a possible D match to TRBD1 (5 bases). There are 16 residues in the CDR3. Per germline, CDR1 DFQATT and CDR2 SNEGSKA (reference sequence). V lost 0 bases and J 4 bases, leaving 16 bases between the germline ends. The CDR3 protein is CSARDQQGSPGNTIYF. The CDR3 DNA is TGCAGTGCTAGAGATCAGCAGGGCTCCCCAGGAAACACCATATATTTT.

This clonotype occurred a few times. The chain has TRBV7-3 and TRBJ2-3; no definite D call. The ends were cut back, 6 bases at V and 6 bases at J, with 22 bases in the middle. The CDR3 is made up of 16 amino acids. Germline-derived CDR1 and CDR2 are SGHTA and FQGTGA. CDR3 nucleotide sequence: TGTGCCAGCAGTTCCGGCGCAGGAAATTTCGGGGATACGCAGTATTTT. Amino acid sequence: CASSSGAGNFGDTQYF.

The table lists this clonotype with many counts. This chain links TRBV19 with TRBJ1-2; no clear D. Germline CDR1 LNHDA, CDR2 SQIVND (reference sequence). Trimming shortened V by 4 bases and J by 7 bases, and 13 bases separated the two germline ends. The CDR3 runs to 13 residues. The DNA for the CDR3 is TGTGCCAGTAGTACGACCCACTCCGGTGGCTACACCTTC. Protein sequence: CASSTTHSGGYTF.